What follows are 27 T cell receptor beta chains derived from one specimen sequenced in a study of shared clonotypes between healthy human individuals. The data were produced by immunoSEQ multiplex PCR, yet TCRdb's version contains in-frame clones alone and is incomplete. The sample includes about 490,000 clones, about three quarters seen only once; the top ten take 13%. What was sequenced was PBMCs. The source of these receptors is a middle-aged woman in good health. Some clones in this sample may be carry-over from other donors' samples.

J is TRBJ1-5 and V is TRBV7-2; perhaps TRBD1 as D (5 bases). The CDR3 consists of 15 residues. Trimming cost V 0 bases and J 0 bases, with 6 bases left between them. The germline V gene has CDR1 SGHTA and CDR2 FQGNSA. Here the CDR3 DNA reads TGTGCCAGCAGCTTAGCGGGGCGTAGCAATCAGCCCCAGCATTTT. It specifies CASSLAGRSNQPQHF.

V is TRBV9 and J is TRBJ1-4; D perhaps matches TRBD1 (5 bases). The CDR3 contains 16 residues. Germline CDR1 is SGDLS and CDR2 is YYNGEE. Trimming took off 0 bases at V and 8 bases at J, with 17 bases between the two ends. The CDR3 loop is CASSVGMRQGDEKLFF. CDR3 DNA sequence: TGTGCCAGCAGCGTAGGGATGCGGCAGGGTGACGAAAAACTGTTTTTT. Combining the CDR3 with reference TRBV9 and TRBJ1-4 gives the whole variable domain DSGVTQTPKHLITATGQRVTLRCSPRSGDLSVYWYQQSLDQGLQFLIQYYNGEERAKGNILERFSAQQFPDLHSELNLSSLELGDSALYFCASSVGMRQGDEKLFFGSGTQLSVL.

Notes on this clone: A far larger clone is off by one base, so a read error is likely. Distinct nucleotide sequences in the sample also encode this CDR3. The chain uses TRBV5-4 and TRBJ2-3; D is unresolved. V was shortened by 4 bases and J by 6 bases, with 12 bases between the two germline ends. This CDR3 has 13 residues. Germline V gene lookup returns CDR1 SGHNT and CDR2 YYREEE (reference sequence). The CDR3 spells CASSSYQFDTQYF. Here the CDR3 DNA reads TGTGCCAGCAGCAGTTACCAGTTCGATACGCAGTATTTT.

V gene TRBV5-1 combines with J gene TRBJ2-4; maybe TRBD1 (5 bases). CDR3 size: 15 residues. V was pared by 4 bases and J by 8 bases, with 19 bases between. Per the germline V gene, CDR1 is SGHRS and CDR2 is YFSETQ. CDR3 in amino acids: CASSPSPRQGDIQYF. CDR3 nucleotides: TGCGCCAGCAGCCCCTCACCCCGGCAGGGTGACATTCAGTACTTC.

The DNA for the CDR3 is TGTGCCAGCAGCCCACAGGGAGTCCGGGAGCTGTTTTTT. This codes for CASSPQGVRELFF. V gene TRBV5-6 combines with J gene TRBJ2-2; tentative D call: TRBD1 (6 bases). The germline V and J ends were trimmed by 4 bases and 9 bases, with 13 bases remaining between them. Germline loops: CDR1 SGHDT, CDR2 YYEEEE. The length of the CDR3 is 13 residues. Filled out from reference TRBV5-6 and TRBJ2-2, the complete variable domain reads DAGVTQSPTHLIKTRGQQVTLRCSPKSGHDTVSWYQQALGQGPQFIFQYYEEEERQRGNFPDRFSGHQFPNYSSELNVNALLLGDSALYLCASSPQGVRELFFGEGSRLTVL.

Only one count was recorded for this clone. A junction end diverges from the germline sequence, so it may reflect a read error. V and J are TRBV30 and TRBJ2-5; D might be TRBD2 (5 bases). CDR1 and CDR2 (germline): GTSNPN, SVGIG (reference sequence). The CDR3 consists of 13 residues. CDR3 in amino acids: CAWRSGAQEAQYF. Written as DNA, the CDR3 is TGTGCCTGGAGAAGCGGAGCCCAAGAGGCCCAGTACTTC. The variable domain in full, completed from reference TRBV30 and TRBJ2-5, reads SQTIHQWPATLVQPVGSPLSLECTVEGTSNPNLYWYRQAAGRGLQLLFYSVGIGQISSEVPQNLSASRPQDRQFILSSKKLLLSDSGFYLCAWRSGAQEAQYFGPGTRLLVL.

This chain links TRBV28 with TRBJ1-1; D may be TRBD1 (5 bases). CDR1 is MDHEN, CDR2 SYDVKM, per germline. Between the trimmed V and J ends, which lost 7 bases and 7 bases, there was a span of 13 bases. CDR3 length: 12 residues. This CDR3 is CASTLGRGEAFF. The DNA for the CDR3 is TGTGCCAGCACCCTAGGGAGGGGTGAAGCTTTCTTT.

V is TRBV28 and J is TRBJ2-7, with TRBD2 matching 9 bases. Trimming at V came to 6 bases and at J to 6 bases, leaving 15 bases not matched to a gene. The germline gives CDR1 MDHEN, CDR2 SYDVKM. This CDR3 contains 16 residues. The chain's CDR3 is CASRKFRSSGVGEQYF. In DNA, the CDR3 is TGTGCCAGCAGAAAGTTTCGATCTAGCGGGGTAGGCGAGCAGTACTTC.

This clone was detected many times. This chain links TRBV28 with TRBJ2-7; tentatively, D is TRBD1 or TRBD2 (5 bases each). The CDR3 extends over 13 amino acids. CDR1 MDHEN and CDR2 SYDVKM come from the germline V gene. The ends were cut back, 10 bases at V and 2 bases at J, with 15 bases in the middle. CDR3 protein: CAIGAGLAYEQYF. CDR3 DNA: TGTGCCATCGGGGCAGGCCTCGCCTACGAGCAGTACTTC. Supplemented by reference TRBV28 and TRBJ2-7, the full variable domain reads DVKVTQSSRYLVKRTGEKVFLECVQDMDHENMFWYRQDPGLGLRLIYFSYDVKMKEKGDIPEGYSVSREKKERFSLILESASTNQTSMYLCAIGAGLAYEQYFGPGTRLTVT.

This rearrangement joins TRBV6-5 to TRBJ2-7, with 9 nucleotides matching TRBD1. Looked up from germline, CDR1 is MNHEY and CDR2 is SVGAGI. The junction had 11 bases not matched to a gene; V was cut back by 1 base and J by 7 bases. The CDR3 runs to 16 residues. CDR3 DNA sequence: TGTGCCAGCAGTTACTTAATCGGGACAGGGAGGTCGGAGCAGTACTTC. Encoded protein: CASSYLIGTGRSEQYF.

This clone came up once. V and J are TRBV18 and TRBJ1-2; TRBD1 agrees at 9 bases. The CDR3 sequence is 15 residues long. Per the germline V gene, CDR1 is KGHSH and CDR2 is LQKENI. The V gene end was trimmed by 3 bases and the J gene end by 4 bases; junction bases not matched to a gene: 6. The CDR3 DNA sequence: TGTGCCAGCTCACCCCAGACAGGGGGAGGCTATGGCTACACCTTC. Its protein is CASSPQTGGGYGYTF. Complete variable domain (other parts from reference TRBV18 and TRBJ1-2): NAGVMQNPRHLVRRRGQEARLRCSPMKGHSHVYWYRQLPEEGLKFMVYLQKENIIDESGMPKERFSAEFPKEGPSILRIQQVVRGDSAAYFCASSPQTGGGYGYTFGSGTRLTVV.

The rearrangement links TRBV7-2 to TRBJ1-6, with D tentatively TRBD1 (6 bases). The CDR3 covers 15 residues. Trimming cost V 2 bases and J 8 bases, with 13 bases left between them. Germline CDR1 SGHTA, CDR2 FQGNSA. The CDR3 region is CASSLQGLGYSPLHF. The CDR3 DNA sequence: TGTGCCAGCAGCTTACAGGGGTTGGGTTATTCACCCCTCCACTTT.

This clone was detected only once. The rearrangement links TRBV5-1 to TRBJ2-7; D is uncertain. The CDR3 totals 14 residues. V was cut by 6 bases and J by 1 base, with 14 bases left in between. The germline V gene has CDR1 SGHRS and CDR2 YFSETQ. The CDR3 nucleotides are TGCGCCAGCACCCCGAGAGACGGATCCTACGAGCAGTACTTC. Residues: CASTPRDGSYEQYF.

This chain links TRBV9 with TRBJ2-1; D perhaps matches TRBD1 (6 bases). The length of the CDR3 is 15 residues. Trimming shortened V by 6 bases and J by 1 base, and 14 bases separated the two germline ends. CDR1 is SGDLS and CDR2 is YYNGEE in the germline V gene. The CDR3 nucleotides are TGTGCCAGCACGATCGGGACAATGTCCTACAATGAGCAGTTCTTC. It encodes CASTIGTMSYNEQFF.

CDR3 coding DNA: TGTGCCAGCAGCTTGAGCGGGAACAATGAGCAGTTCTTC. Translated, it gives CASSLSGNNEQFF. The rearrangement links TRBV11-3 to TRBJ2-1; 7 positions agree with TRBD2. V shed 3 bases and J 5 bases; nucleotides not matched to a gene: 1. This CDR3 is built from 13 residues. Germline loops: CDR1 SGHNT, CDR2 YENEEA.

To note about this clone: The sample holds other DNA sequences that translate to the same CDR3. The V gene is TRBV7-9, the J gene TRBJ2-3; no firm D call. The CDR3 is 14 amino acids. V dropped 2 bases and J dropped 0 bases, with 6 bases sitting between them. Looked up from germline, CDR1 is SEHNR and CDR2 is FQNEAQ (reference sequence). The CDR3 reads CASSLSTSTDTQYF. The CDR3 DNA sequence: TGTGCCAGCAGCTTATCCACTAGCACAGATACGCAGTATTTT. Full variable domain (outside the CDR3, taken from reference TRBV7-9 and TRBJ2-3): DTGVSQNPRHKITKRGQNVTFRCDPISEHNRLYWYRQTLGQGPEFLTYFQNEAQLEKSRLLSDRFSAERPKGSFSTLEIQRTEQGDSAMYLCASSLSTSTDTQYFGPGTRLTVL.

The rearrangement uses TRBV10-2 and TRBJ2-2; 12 bases align to TRBD2. The CDR3 is made up of 16 amino acids. Per the germline V gene, CDR1 is WSHSY and CDR2 is SAAADI. V lost 6 bases to trimming and J lost 6 bases; unmatched junction nucleotides: 8. As DNA, the CDR3 is TGCGCCAGCAGGGATCCTAGCGGGAGGGCCCCCGGGGAGCTGTTTTTT. Protein sequence: CASRDPSGRAPGELFF.

V is TRBV28 and J is TRBJ2-3; no firm D call. Germline V CDR1 and CDR2: MDHEN, SYDVKM. This CDR3 has 17 amino acids. Trimming shortened V by 3 bases and J by 2 bases, and 18 bases separated the two germline ends. The CDR3 coding sequence is TGTGCCAGCAGTTTGTATCGGAGCTTCAAACTCACAGATACGCAGTATTTT. Protein product: CASSLYRSFKLTDTQYF.

The sample holds a few counts of this clone. The V and J genes are TRBV19 and TRBJ1-1, with D perhaps TRBD1 (5 bases). Trimming shortened V by 5 bases and J by 0 bases, and 10 bases separated the two germline ends. Germline lookup yields CDR1 LNHDA and CDR2 SQIVND (reference sequence). The CDR3 runs 14 residues. The CDR3 protein is CASSATTVNTEAFF. DNA of the CDR3: TGTGCCAGTAGTGCCACGACAGTGAACACTGAAGCTTTCTTT.

This rearrangement joins TRBV29-1 to TRBJ2-5; D remains ambiguous. The germline V gene encodes CDR1 SQVTM and CDR2 ANQGSEA. The V gene lost 3 bases and the J gene lost 5 bases, with 4 bases spanning the gap. The length of the CDR3 is 10 residues. The CDR3 DNA reads TGCAGCGTTGAGTGGGAGACCCAGTACTTC. Translation: CSVEWETQYF.

This clone was seen only a few times. This chain uses TRBV4-1 with TRBJ1-4, with D tentatively TRBD1 (5 bases). The CDR3 covers 13 residues. Trimming took off 2 bases at V and 10 bases at J, with 11 bases between the two ends. The V gene's germline CDR1 is MGHRA and CDR2 YSYEKL. The CDR3 region is CASSQTGGVKLFF. The CDR3 nucleotides read TGCGCCAGCAGCCAAACGGGAGGGGTAAAACTGTTTTTT.

This clone was picked up many times. This chain links TRBV30 with TRBJ2-2, with a possible D match to TRBD1 (5 bases). Trimming left V 2 bases short and J 5 bases short, with 15 bases between. Germline V gives CDR1 GTSNPN, CDR2 SVGIG (reference sequence). This CDR3 spans 15 amino acids. The CDR3 coding sequence is TGTGCCTGGAGTTCCGGCAGGGTGGGGACCGGGGAGCTGTTTTTT. Amino acids: CAWSSGRVGTGELFF.

This clone was seen ten or more times. Other DNA sequences in the same sample also yield this CDR3. The chain is built from TRBV29-1 and TRBJ2-5, with 12 bases fitting TRBD1. CDR3 length: 14 residues. Germline V gene sequence: CDR1 SQVTM, CDR2 ANQGSEA. V lost 7 bases to trimming and J lost 5 bases; unmatched junction nucleotides: 8. CDR3 bases: TGCAGCGCCGATCCGGGACAGGGGGCTGAGACCCAGTACTTC. Its protein is CSADPGQGAETQYF.

The J gene is TRBJ2-7, the V gene TRBV2; no reliable D call. This CDR3 is built from 13 residues. V lost 3 bases and J 3 bases, leaving 9 bases between the germline ends. Germline V lookup: CDR1 SNHLY, CDR2 FYNNEI. The CDR3 sequence is CASSDLGVYEQYF. CDR3 sequence (DNA): TGTGCCAGCAGTGACCTGGGTGTCTACGAGCAGTACTTC.

The chain is built from TRBV28 and TRBJ1-4; D gene ambiguous. This CDR3 region has 16 residues. The V and J ends lost 5 bases and 0 bases respectively, with 13 bases between them. Germline CDR1 reads MDHEN; CDR2 reads SYDVKM. Here the CDR3 DNA reads TGTGCCAGCAGTCCCCCCGGCAGGCCAACTAATGAAAAACTGTTTTTT. Protein sequence: CASSPPGRPTNEKLFF.

This clone was seen repeatedly, ten times or more. This chain links TRBV5-8 with TRBJ2-1; maybe TRBD1 (5 bases). The CDR3 contains 16 residues. CDR1 is SGHTS and CDR2 is YDEGEE in the germline V gene. The V and J ends lost 4 bases and 6 bases respectively, with 20 bases between them. The CDR3, as DNA: TGTGCCAGCAGCGCTGGGGTACACAGGACACTCAATGAGCAGTTCTTC. Its protein product is CASSAGVHRTLNEQFF.

The J gene is TRBJ1-4, the V gene TRBV5-1, with 10 bases matching TRBD1. CDR3 size: 15 residues. J gave up 8 bases and V 4 bases, and 8 bases lay outside the gene matches. Germline CDR1 SGHRS, CDR2 YFSETQ. CDR3 loop: CASSPGTGDGEKLFF. The CDR3 DNA sequence: TGCGCCAGCAGCCCGGGGACAGGGGACGGGGAAAAACTGTTTTTT.